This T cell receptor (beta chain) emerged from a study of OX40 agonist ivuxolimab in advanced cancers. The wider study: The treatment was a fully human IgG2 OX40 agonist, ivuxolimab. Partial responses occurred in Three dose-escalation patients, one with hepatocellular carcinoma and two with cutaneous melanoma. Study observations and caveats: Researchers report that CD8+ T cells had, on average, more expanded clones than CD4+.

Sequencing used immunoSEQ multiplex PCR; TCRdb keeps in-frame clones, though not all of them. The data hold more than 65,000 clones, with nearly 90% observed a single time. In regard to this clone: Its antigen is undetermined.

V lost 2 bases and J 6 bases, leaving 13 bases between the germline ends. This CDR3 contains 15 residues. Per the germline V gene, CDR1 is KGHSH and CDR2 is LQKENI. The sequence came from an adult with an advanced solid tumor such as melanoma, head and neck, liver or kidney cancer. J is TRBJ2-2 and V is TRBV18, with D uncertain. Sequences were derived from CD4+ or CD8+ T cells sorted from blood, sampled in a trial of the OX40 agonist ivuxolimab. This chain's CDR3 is CASSPGPGRPGELFF. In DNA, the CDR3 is TGTGCCAGCTCACCAGGGCCGGGCCGTCCCGGGGAGCTGTTTTTT.